The present T cell receptor (beta chain) was sequenced within a study of early T cells in non-severe SARS-CoV-2 infection (dated by TCRdb to the early 2020s). Looking at the study overall: Because TCR sequencing was done on bulk RNA from unsorted whole blood, the alpha and beta chains could not be paired. Overall results and qualifications from the work: VDJdb matching was skewed toward anti-spike CD8 responses and likely underestimated virus-specific expansions by missing private and CD4 specificities.

Libraries came from 5' RACE. Sequenced using a NextSeq 500. Unique molecular identifiers were attached to individual cDNA molecules in the TCR library protocol so that sequencing error and PCR bias could be corrected. TCR alpha and beta chains were both sequenced, and the abundances of alpha and beta sequences in each sample were closely correlated with each other. As for the authors' bioinformatics: Decombinator V4 was used to annotate the V gene, J gene and CDR3 of the TCR sequences. Expanded TCRs were defined as changing significantly between any two time points under a Poisson model with p below 0.0001. TCR abundances were normalised to the total number of TCRs sequenced in each sample and reported as counts per million. A search of VDJdb, accessed on 1 November 2021, was run for TCRs annotated to CMV, EBV and SARS-CoV-2, with TCRs annotated for multiple antigens excluded. TCRdb cleaned the public reads at Q25 with fastp, built clones with MiXCR and kept in-frame beta chains. Rows are combined by CDR3 protein, so each entry shows the most common genes and DNA. These V and J calls originate from TCRdb's pipeline instead of the authors' own analysis. This sample is represented by about 21,000 distinct CDR3 sequences; 5.7% of them were singletons. Clones ranked in the top ten supply roughly 14% of the sample.

As regards this clonotype: This receptor's antigen is unknown. No much larger clone exists at a distance of one base, and base qualities are not known.

The study was a case-control design nested within a healthcare worker cohort in London, UK, with weekly nasopharyngeal swab PCR tests and blood sampling. Healthcare workers were enrolled in the week of the UK lockdown, from 23 to 31 March 2020, and were followed every week for up to roughly 15 weeks. This clonotype was obtained from an adult who was a healthcare worker with PCR-confirmed SARS-CoV-2 infection or an uninfected control (not recorded which). This specimen consisted of whole blood, obtained at baseline.

The CDR3: CSASSVQGFGNQPQHF. The DNA sequence reads TGCAGTGCTAGCTCAGTACAGGGTTTTGGCAATCAGCCCCAGCATTTT. This receptor chain uses TRBV20-1 and TRBJ1-5; tentative D gene TRBD1, with 6 bases matching. Trimming takes 3 bases from V and 2 bases from J, and the germline ends sit 17 bases apart. CDR3 length: 16 amino acids, cysteine to phenylalanine. The entry retains the CDR3 DNA only, 48 bases that are in frame from base 1. The germline V gene encodes CDR1 DFQATT and CDR2 SNEGSKA (reference sequence).